Below are 20 T cell receptor beta chains sequenced from a single sample in a study of T cells in Graves' hyperthyroidism and ophthalmopathy. RNA transcripts provided the source from which TCR beta CDR3 regions were amplified. RT-PCR in the first round (using the HTBI primer set) targeted the TCR CDR3. A single record per CDR3 protein comes from TCRdb applying MiXCR to the multiplex PCR reads. The top ten hold less than 65% of the sample, which has about 460,000 distinct CDR3 sequences, 22% seen once. The sequencing sample was made of blood. These receptors came from a woman aged 70 to 79 with Graves' ophthalmopathy.

This clonotype has more than one count but fewer than ten. This chain links TRBV5-1 with TRBJ2-7; D is undetermined. Trimming stripped 3 bases from V and 4 bases from J, with 8 bases between. This CDR3 region has 12 residues. Germline CDR1 SGHRS, CDR2 YFSETQ. In DNA form, the CDR3 reads TGCGCCAGCAGCTGGGGAACTTACGAGCAGTACTTC. Amino acid sequence: CASSWGTYEQYF.

The chain recombines TRBV7-9 with TRBJ2-4; D is unresolved. The V end was cut by 6 bases, the J end by 2 bases, with 14 bases between. CDR1 and CDR2 (germline): SEHNR, FQNEAQ (reference sequence). The CDR3 runs 15 residues. CDR3 in DNA: TGTGCCAGCAGTCCGCTTGGGGTGACCAAAAACATTCAGTACTTC. Its protein is CASSPLGVTKNIQYF.

J is TRBJ2-1 and V is TRBV14; perhaps TRBD1 as D (6 bases). Germline assignment: CDR1 SGHDN and CDR2 FVKESK. The CDR3 spans 16 residues. V was cut by 1 base and J by 1 base, with 11 bases left in between. As DNA, the CDR3 is TGTGCCAGCAGCCAAGGGGGGCTGGGGTCCTACAATGAGCAGTTCTTC. This sequence encodes CASSQGGLGSYNEQFF.

This clonotype was found many times. The chain links TRBV20-1 to TRBJ2-1; 7 bases align to TRBD2. The CDR3 has 15 residues. After removal of 3 bases from V and 8 bases from J, the junction contained 13 bases not matched to a gene. CDR1 and CDR2 (germline): DFQATT, SNEGSKA (reference sequence). The chain's CDR3 is CSASGGGLGWDEQFF. The CDR3 region has the DNA TGCAGTGCTAGTGGGGGGGGACTTGGTTGGGATGAGCAGTTCTTC.

The chain links TRBV18 to TRBJ1-1, with 8 bases fitting TRBD1. CDR3 length equals 15 residues. CDR1 and CDR2 from the germline V gene are KGHSH and LQKENI. V gave up 5 bases and J gave up 3 bases; unmatched junction bases: 8. CDR3 amino acids: CASSARQGSDTEAFF. CDR3 coding DNA: TGTGCCAGCTCAGCCCGACAGGGGTCGGACACTGAAGCTTTCTTT.

V usage is TRBV6-2 or TRBV6-3 and J usage is TRBJ2-5, with TRBD2 identical over 7 bases. Germline lookup yields CDR1 MNHEY and CDR2 SVGEGT. This CDR3 has 16 amino acids. V shed 10 bases, J shed 4 bases, and the junction held 18 bases outside the gene matches. CDR3 loop: CATEALGGGSTETQYF. CDR3 DNA sequence: TGTGCCACCGAGGCCCTTGGGGGGGGATCGACAGAGACCCAGTACTTC.

This clonotype was found a few times. The chain joins TRBV30 to TRBJ2-2; 7 positions match TRBD1. Trimming removed 4 bases from V and 3 bases from J; junction bases left unmatched: 11. Germline V gene data show CDR1 as GTSNPN and CDR2 as SVGIG (reference sequence). CDR3 length: 16 amino acids. CDR3 sequence reads: CAWNFWAGGYTGELFF. The DNA for the CDR3 is TGTGCCTGGAACTTCTGGGCAGGGGGATACACCGGGGAGCTGTTTTTT.

This clonotype was seen more than once but under ten times. V gene TRBV7-3 combines with J gene TRBJ2-1; 10 nucleotides line up with TRBD2. With 8 bases clipped from V and 10 bases from J, the junction kept 14 bases outside the gene matches. The germline V gene has CDR1 SGHTA and CDR2 FQGTGA. The length of the CDR3 is 15 residues. The CDR3 nucleotides read TGTGCCAGCCGCCAAATGTCTAGCGGGAGTGGGGAGCAGTTCTTC. Its translation: CASRQMSSGSGEQFF.

This clonotype was detected many times. V gene TRBV2 combines with J gene TRBJ2-7; D may match TRBD1 or TRBD2 (6 bases each). The CDR3 length is 15 residues. V dropped 7 bases and J dropped 4 bases, with 20 bases sitting between them. Germline CDR1 is SNHLY and CDR2 is FYNNEI. CDR3 coding DNA: TGTGCCAGCAAGGGGGGCTCAAGCGCCCAGTACGAGCAGTACTTC. Its translation: CASKGGSSAQYEQYF.

In its sample, this clonotype was seen many times. The CDR3 spells CASSSGGNYEQYF. The CDR3 DNA reads as TGTGCCAGCAGCTCCGGGGGCAATTACGAGCAGTACTTC. The chain combines TRBV3-1 with TRBJ2-7; either TRBD1 or TRBD2 may fit D (6 bases each). In germline, CDR1 is LGHDT, CDR2 YNNKEL (reference sequence). The CDR3 runs to 13 residues. V was pared by 5 bases and J by 4 bases, with 12 bases between.

The V and J genes are TRBV5-1 and TRBJ2-7; 14 bases match TRBD2. Germline trimming cut 3 bases from V and 6 bases from J; bases unmatched to any gene: 14. Germline CDR1 and CDR2: SGHRS and YFSETQ. The length of the CDR3 is 18 residues. CDR3 sequence (DNA): TGCGCCAGCAGCTCCGGACTAGCGGGAGGCCTCGGATCGCTCGAGCAGTACTTC. The encoded protein is CASSSGLAGGLGSLEQYF. Drawing the rest from reference TRBV5-1 and TRBJ2-7, the complete variable domain is KAGVTQTPRYLIKTRGQQVTLSCSPISGHRSVSWYQQTPGQGLQFLFEYFSETQRNKGNFPGRFSGRQFSNSRSEMNVSTLELGDSALYLCASSSGLAGGLGSLEQYFGPGTRLTVT.

This clonotype has just a few counts. J is TRBJ1-2 and V is TRBV4-1; no firm D call. The CDR3 loop spans 15 amino acids. V was pared by 3 bases and J by 1 base, with 12 bases between. Per the germline V gene, CDR1 is MGHRA and CDR2 is YSYEKL. CDR3 protein: CASSQSGWRNYGYTF. CDR3 in DNA: TGCGCCAGCAGCCAGTCAGGTTGGCGTAACTATGGCTACACCTTC.

This chain connects TRBV4-2 to TRBJ2-7; 11 bases match TRBD2. CDR3 length: 19 residues. V trimming: 3 bases; J trimming: 5 bases; junction bases outside the gene matches: 18. The V gene's germline CDR1 is LGHNA and CDR2 YNFKEQ. CDR3 region: CASSHPSGTSGLRVHEQYF. The CDR3 coding sequence is TGTGCCAGCAGCCACCCCTCCGGGACTAGCGGCCTAAGGGTCCACGAGCAGTACTTC.

The gene calls are TRBV27 and TRBJ1-2, with 7 bases that match TRBD1. The CDR3 extends over 13 amino acids. From germline, CDR1 is MNHEY and CDR2 SMNVEV (reference sequence). The J segment lost 7 bases and the V segment lost 2 bases, leaving 4 bases of the junction unmatched. This chain's CDR3 is CASSLLGGLGYTF. CDR3 DNA: TGTGCCAGCAGTTTACTAGGGGGCCTTGGCTACACCTTC.

With regard to this clonotype: The junction departs from the called germline gene at one end, perhaps through a read error. The V call is TRBV15, the J call TRBJ1-1; 8 bases line up with TRBD1. Germline-derived CDR1 and CDR2 are LNHNV and YYDKDF (reference sequence). The CDR3 contains 14 residues. CDR3 coding DNA: TGTGCCACCAGCGGGGGACAGGCAGGAACTGAGGCTTTCTTT. This translates into CATSGGQAGTEAFF.

The chain joins TRBV7-3 to TRBJ2-2, with 11 bases matching TRBD2. Germline assignment: CDR1 SGHTA and CDR2 FQGTGA. V gave up 3 bases and J gave up 1 base; unmatched junction bases: 4. This CDR3 region has 17 residues. CDR3 in amino acids: CASSFGTSGLNTGELFF. CDR3 bases: TGTGCCAGCAGCTTCGGGACTAGCGGCTTGAACACCGGGGAGCTGTTTTTT.

V and J are TRBV6-1 and TRBJ1-3; D call uncertain. This CDR3 region has 15 residues. Deletions cut 7 bases from V and 0 bases from J, with 13 bases between. CDR1 is MNHNS and CDR2 is SASEGT in the germline V gene. CDR3 amino acids: CASTLTPSSGNTIYF. As DNA, the CDR3 is TGTGCCAGCACCTTAACTCCCAGCTCTGGAAACACCATATATTTT.

The V call is TRBV14, the J call TRBJ2-1, with D unclear. The CDR3 runs 11 residues. The V gene lost 1 base and the J gene lost 9 bases, with 4 bases spanning the gap. CDR1 and CDR2 (germline): SGHDN, FVKESK. The CDR3 loop reads CASSQVFEQFF. The CDR3 region has the DNA TGTGCCAGCAGCCAAGTTTTTGAGCAGTTCTTC.

The rearrangement joins TRBV11-2 to TRBJ2-2; 11 nucleotides agree with TRBD1. The V gene's germline CDR1 is SGHAT and CDR2 FQNNGV. With 5 bases clipped from V and 3 bases from J, the junction kept 5 bases outside the gene matches. The CDR3 spans 16 residues. CDR3: CASSPGTGGYTGELFF. The CDR3 DNA is TGTGCCAGCAGCCCGGGGACAGGGGGATACACCGGGGAGCTGTTTTTT.

This clonotype was counted only a few times. J is TRBJ1-5 and V is TRBV28, with unresolved D. The CDR3 contains 12 residues. Trimming pared 5 bases from V and 3 bases from J, leaving 5 bases between. Germline V CDR1 and CDR2: MDHEN, SYDVKM. The DNA for the CDR3 is TGTGCCAGCAGTCCGAACAATCAGCCCCAGCATTTT. Translating gives CASSPNNQPQHF.